This entry is about one TCR beta chain. The antigen is undetermined. Assay: immunoSEQ multiplex PCR; the TCRdb copy retains only in-frame clones and omits some. The sample holds around 140,000 clones, 90% to 95% seen once. The record originates from a study of T cell responses to AZD1222 COVID-19 vaccine. The wider study: Both about-4-week and about-12-week second-dose recipients were combined. Study-wide points: The study identified only five to seven AZD1222 recipients as seropositive at baseline. Females made up more of the donors, who were largely white British, and clonal diversity may have come out too low. No day 14 peak samples; only post-peak repertoires were characterized.

CDR3 length: 17 residues. From germline, CDR1 is MGHRA and CDR2 YSYEKL. The V end was cut by 0 bases, the J end by 7 bases, with 18 bases between. Sequenced here: peripheral blood, sampled on day 0 of AZD1222 vaccination. The receptor comes from an adult in good health. The chain uses TRBV4-1 and TRBJ1-4, with D tentatively TRBD1 (6 bases). The CDR3 nucleotides read TGCGCCAGCAGCCAAGAATATCCGGGACTGGGGGCTGAAAAACTGTTTTTT. Its protein is CASSQEYPGLGAEKLFF.